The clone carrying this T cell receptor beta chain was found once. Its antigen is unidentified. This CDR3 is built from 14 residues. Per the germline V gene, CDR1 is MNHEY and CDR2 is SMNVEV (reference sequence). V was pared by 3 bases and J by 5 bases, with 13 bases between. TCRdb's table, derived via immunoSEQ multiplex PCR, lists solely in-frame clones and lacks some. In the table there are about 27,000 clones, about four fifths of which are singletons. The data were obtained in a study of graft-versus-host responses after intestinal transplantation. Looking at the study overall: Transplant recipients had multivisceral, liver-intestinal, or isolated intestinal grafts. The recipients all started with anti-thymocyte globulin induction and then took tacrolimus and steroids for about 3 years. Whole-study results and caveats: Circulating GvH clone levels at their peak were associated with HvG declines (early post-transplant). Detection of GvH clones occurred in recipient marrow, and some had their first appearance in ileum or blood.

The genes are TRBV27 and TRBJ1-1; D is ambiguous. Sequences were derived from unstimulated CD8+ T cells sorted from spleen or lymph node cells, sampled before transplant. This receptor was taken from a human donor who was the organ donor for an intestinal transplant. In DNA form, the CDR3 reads TGTGCCAGCAGTTTGTCAGGTCTGGTAACTGAAGCTTTCTTT. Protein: CASSLSGLVTEAFF.